This note documents a single T cell receptor beta chain sequence. Trimming took 3 bases from V and 0 from J, leaving 6 bases between them. Germline loops: CDR1 SGHRS, CDR2 YFSETQ. The CDR3 has 14 residues. Profiling relied on immunoSEQ multiplex PCR, and the TCRdb table lists in-frame clones only, not all of them. The table includes 150,000 or so clones, 79% detected once. The entry originates in a study of blood T cell repertoires in COVID-19. Study details: Samples representing acute and convalescent COVID-19 were sourced from the United States, Italy and Spain.

Seattle participants joined during active infection and were tracked over time. Sequenced input: peripheral blood. The origin of this receptor is a woman in her 70s with COVID-19, enrolled during active disease. The chain couples TRBV5-1 to TRBJ1-4; D unclear. The CDR3 DNA sequence: TGCGCCAGCAGCTGGGCAGCAACTAATGAAAAACTGTTTTTT. Amino acid sequence: CASSWAATNEKLFF.